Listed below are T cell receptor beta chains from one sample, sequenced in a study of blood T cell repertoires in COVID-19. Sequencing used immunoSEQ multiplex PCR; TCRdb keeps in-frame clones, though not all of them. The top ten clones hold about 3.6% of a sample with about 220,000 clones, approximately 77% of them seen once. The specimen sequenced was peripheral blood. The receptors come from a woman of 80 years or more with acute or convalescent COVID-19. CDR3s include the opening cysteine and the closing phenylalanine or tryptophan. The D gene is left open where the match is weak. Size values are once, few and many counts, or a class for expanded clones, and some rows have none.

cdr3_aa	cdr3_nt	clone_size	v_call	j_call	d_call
CASSFPGGQPQHF	TGTGCCAGCAGCTTTCCCGGCGGTCAGCCCCAGCATTTT	.	TRBV7-2	TRBJ1-5	.
CASSILTSGRSNEQFF	TGTGCCAGCAGCATACTGACTAGCGGGAGAAGCAATGAGCAGTTCTTC	.	TRBV9	TRBJ2-1	TRBD2
CASSPVSGSATEAFF	TGTGCCAGCAGCCCCGTTTCAGGGTCGGCCACTGAAGCTTTCTTT	once	TRBV5-5	TRBJ1-1	.
CAWSVSPQGSNEKLFF	TGTGCCTGGAGTGTATCCCCCCAGGGCTCTAATGAAAAACTGTTTTTT	once	TRBV30	TRBJ1-4	.
CASSPGRGRTEAFF	TGTGCCAGCAGCCCCGGGAGGGGGCGAACTGAAGCTTTCTTT	.	TRBV7-3	TRBJ1-1	TRBD1
CASSLTGTGLGTDTQYF	TGTGCTAGTAGTCTCACCGGGACAGGGCTCGGCACAGATACGCAGTATTTT	.	TRBV19	TRBJ2-3	TRBD1
CATKKPGQGYEQYF	TGTGCCACCAAGAAACCGGGACAGGGCTACGAGCAGTACTTC	.	TRBV7-2	TRBJ2-7	TRBD1
CASSLFPGKNTEAFF	TGTGCCAGCAGCTTGTTCCCCGGGAAGAACACTGAAGCTTTCTTT	once	TRBV7-2	TRBJ1-1	.
CASRPTGDTEAFF	TGTGCCAGCAGACCTACAGGGGACACTGAAGCTTTCTTT	.	TRBV28	TRBJ1-1	TRBD1
CASTPEGASGGWTQYF	TGTGCCAGCACCCCTGAAGGAGCTAGCGGGGGTTGGACCCAGTACTTC	.	TRBV6-2/TRBV6-3	TRBJ2-5	TRBD2
CASSLRLASTGELFF	TGTGCCAGCAGCTTGAGGCTAGCGAGTACCGGGGAGCTGTTTTTT	.	TRBV7-2	TRBJ2-2	.
CASSPPGHDNEQFF	TGTGCCAGCAGTCCCCCCGGTCATGACAATGAGCAGTTCTTC	once	TRBV27	TRBJ2-1	.
CATRLTANEKLFF	TGTGCCACCCGTTTAACCGCGAATGAAAAACTGTTTTTT	.	TRBV6-5	TRBJ1-4	.
CASSLDIETALGYTF	TGTGCCAGCAGCTTAGATATTGAGACAGCCCTTGGCTACACCTTC	once	TRBV11-3	TRBJ1-2	.
CASSLDLAGGLITGELFF	TGTGCCAGCAGCTTAGATCTAGCGGGGGGGTTGATCACCGGGGAGCTGTTTTTT	.	TRBV7-2	TRBJ2-2	TRBD2
CASSEAPGAVTEAFF	TGTGCCAGCAGTGAAGCCCCAGGGGCTGTTACTGAAGCTTTCTTT	.	TRBV6-4	TRBJ1-1	.
CASSESFVSSGNTIYF	TGTGCCAGCAGTGAAAGCTTCGTTAGCTCTGGAAACACCATATATTTT	.	TRBV6-1	TRBJ1-3	.
CASSLYGYTF	TGTGCCAGCAGCCTCTATGGCTACACCTTC	.	TRBV9	TRBJ1-2	.
CASSIRTGEGYGYTF	TGTGCCAGTAGTATAAGGACAGGGGAAGGGTATGGCTACACCTTC	few	TRBV19	TRBJ1-2	TRBD1
CASSRQGDGTRGYTF	TGTGCCAGTAGTCGACAGGGGGACGGTACTCGGGGCTACACCTTC	.	TRBV19	TRBJ1-2	TRBD1
CASAPGFSDNEQFF	TGTGCCAGTGCCCCGGGGTTTTCCGACAATGAGCAGTTCTTC	few	TRBV19	TRBJ2-1	.
CASSDRDRASYEQYF	TGTGCCAGCAGCGACCGGGACAGGGCATCCTACGAGCAGTACTTC	.	TRBV7-9	TRBJ2-7	TRBD1
CASSLDGPGNTEAFF	TGTGCCAGCAGCTTAGACGGTCCAGGTAACACTGAAGCTTTCTTT	.	TRBV7-2	TRBJ1-1	.
CASSHRWGGTGYGYTF	TGTGCCAGCAGCCACCGCTGGGGGGGGACGGGCTATGGCTACACCTTC	once	TRBV7-6	TRBJ1-2	.
CASSQVSGTSEFETQYF	TGTGCCAGCAGCCAAGTGTCCGGGACTAGCGAGTTTGAGACCCAGTACTTC	.	TRBV4-2	TRBJ2-5	TRBD2
CASSLVTGLHEKLFF	TGTGCCAGCTCACTAGTGACAGGGTTACATGAAAAACTGTTTTTT	once	TRBV18	TRBJ1-4	TRBD1
CASSQGPGQGTDTQYF	TGCGCCAGCAGCCAAGGGCCGGGACAGGGGACAGATACGCAGTATTTT	.	TRBV4-3	TRBJ2-3	TRBD1